The next 7 T cell receptor beta chains were all read from a single sample in a study of shared clonotypes between healthy human individuals. Measured with immunoSEQ multiplex PCR; TCRdb has only the in-frame clones, and not every one. The sample holds fewer than 850,000 clones, 72% seen once. The sample comprised memory CD4+ T cells sorted from blood. Subset reported: CD45RA-negative fraction. These receptors all come from a woman in her twenties or thirties in good health.

This clone appeared a few times. The sample holds other DNA sequences that translate to the same CDR3. This chain uses TRBV7-2 with TRBJ2-7; 7 bases fit TRBD1. CDR1 SGHTA and CDR2 FQGNSA come from the germline V gene. The CDR3 consists of 14 residues. Losses at the gene ends were 4 bases for V and 4 bases for J; bases not matched to a gene: 7. CDR3 residues: CASSSSTGPYEQYF. The CDR3 bases are TGTGCCAGCAGCTCTTCGACAGGGCCGTACGAGCAGTACTTC. The variable domain in full, completed from reference TRBV7-2 and TRBJ2-7, reads GAGVSQSPSNKVTEKGKDVELRCDPISGHTALYWYRQSLGQGLEFLIYFQGNSAPDKSGLPSDRFSAERTGGSVSTLTIQRTQQEDSAVYLCASSSSTGPYEQYFGPGTRLTVT.

The gene calls are TRBV2 and TRBJ2-5; possibly TRBD2 for D (6 bases). V lost 4 bases and J lost 5, with 26 bases in between. The CDR3 is 18 amino acids. Per the germline V gene, CDR1 is SNHLY and CDR2 is FYNNEI. CDR3 bases: TGTGCCAGCAGTGTTATTTCGACGCGGGGCCTGTTTAGTGAGACCCAGTACTTC. Its protein product is CASSVISTRGLFSETQYF.

The rearrangement joins TRBV29-1 to TRBJ1-1; no definite D call. V was trimmed by 7 bases and J by 2 bases, leaving 17 bases between them. The CDR3 is 14 residues long. Per the germline V gene, CDR1 is SQVTM and CDR2 is ANQGSEA. The CDR3 DNA reads as TGCAGCGCCGCCCGGGATTTGGCTAACACTGAAGCTTTCTTT. Protein product: CSAARDLANTEAFF.

This chain links TRBV5-1 with TRBJ2-1; a weak D match, TRBD1 (5 bases). The CDR3 totals 15 residues. CDR1 is SGHRS and CDR2 is YFSETQ in the germline V gene. Trimming took off 1 base at V and 2 bases at J, with 10 bases between the two ends. CDR3 nucleotides: TGCGCCAGCAGCTTGCAGGGCGAAACCTACAATGAGCAGTTCTTC. It codes for CASSLQGETYNEQFF.

The J gene is TRBJ2-5, the V gene TRBV7-9, with no clear D. This CDR3 is built from 12 residues. CDR1 and CDR2 (germline): SEHNR, FQNEAQ (reference sequence). The V end was cut by 2 bases, the J end by 1 base, with 2 bases between. CDR3: CASSLLQETQYF. CDR3 coding DNA: TGTGCCAGCAGCTTACTCCAAGAGACCCAGTACTTC.

The chain uses TRBV10-3 and TRBJ2-7; TRBD1 agrees at 9 bases. Germline V lookup: CDR1 ENHRY, CDR2 SYGVKD. There are 15 residues in the CDR3. Losses at the gene ends were 0 bases for V and 3 bases for J; bases not matched to a gene: 3. Written as DNA, the CDR3 is TGTGCCATCAGTGAGTCCGGGACAGGGCTCTACGAGCAGTACTTC. Protein sequence: CAISESGTGLYEQYF.

V and J are TRBV7-9 and TRBJ2-5; D gene uncertain. TRBJ2-7 matches the DNA end more closely, so the J call is doubtful. This CDR3 spans 14 amino acids. Germline assignment: CDR1 SEHNR and CDR2 FQNEAQ (reference sequence). The CDR3 reads CASSLTHSPYEQYF. The CDR3 DNA follows: TGTGCCAGCAGCTTGACACATTCGCCCTACGAGCAGTACTTC.